This entry lists 11 T cell receptor beta chains sequenced from one sample in a study of cytomegalovirus exposure and HLA in healthy donors. In the PCR, 60 Vbeta and 13 Jbeta primers were used. Libraries were prepared by immunoSEQ multiplex PCR; TCRdb keeps only in-frame clonotypes and omits some of them. The sample yields approximately 120,000 clones, less than 70% seen once. Source material: PBMCs. The receptors originated from a woman in her seventies in good health and CMV-seropositive.

This clone showed up many times. The chain is built from TRBV27 and TRBJ1-4; D might be TRBD1 (6 bases). The CDR3 covers 16 residues. Germline V CDR1 and CDR2: MNHEY, SMNVEV (reference sequence). V lost 5 bases, J lost 0 bases, and 13 bases lay in between. CDR3 loop: CASSETGTSTNEKLFF. The DNA for the CDR3 is TGTGCCAGCAGTGAGACCGGGACATCAACTAATGAAAAACTGTTTTTT.

The J gene is TRBJ2-2, the V gene TRBV30; 7 bases align to TRBD2. CDR1 and CDR2 (germline): GTSNPN, SVGIG (reference sequence). The CDR3 extends over 13 amino acids. Trimming at V came to 3 bases and at J to 5 bases, leaving 3 bases not matched to a gene. The CDR3 coding sequence is TGTGCCTGGAGCCGTAGCGGGACCGGGGAGCTGTTTTTT. It specifies CAWSRSGTGELFF.

This clone has more than one count but fewer than ten. The chain links TRBV10-2 to TRBJ1-6; D is uncertain. Germline CDR1 and CDR2: WSHSY and SAAADI. The CDR3 loop spans 13 amino acids. V shed 2 bases and J shed 10 bases, with 9 bases lying between them. Here the CDR3 reads CASSEPGRSPLHF. The CDR3 DNA sequence: TGCGCCAGCAGTGAGCCAGGTCGCTCACCCCTCCACTTT.

The chain uses TRBV11-1 and TRBJ2-1; 11 bases map to TRBD2. Trimming took 3 bases from V and 4 from J; bases not matched to a gene: 2. CDR1 and CDR2 (germline): SGHAT, FQDESV (reference sequence). The CDR3 is made up of 15 amino acids. CDR3 nucleotide sequence: TGTGCCAGCAGCTTCCTAGCGGGGGGTTACAATGAGCAGTTCTTC. It yields the protein CASSFLAGGYNEQFF.

This clone was detected only a few times. The gene calls are TRBV7-2 and TRBJ2-7; D is unclear. The CDR3 runs 14 residues. Between the trimmed V and J ends, which lost 5 bases and 4 bases, there was a span of 15 bases. Germline-derived CDR1 and CDR2 are SGHTA and FQGNSA. The CDR3 spells CASSPSPQSYEQYF. In DNA, the CDR3 is TGTGCCAGCAGCCCCTCACCCCAGTCATACGAGCAGTACTTC. The variable domain in full, completed from reference TRBV7-2 and TRBJ2-7, reads GAGVSQSPSNKVTEKGKDVELRCDPISGHTALYWYRQSLGQGLEFLIYFQGNSAPDKSGLPSDRFSAERTGGSVSTLTIQRTQQEDSAVYLCASSPSPQSYEQYFGPGTRLTVT.

Note on this clone: Other DNA sequences of this sample code for an identical CDR3. The chain uses TRBV2 and TRBJ1-1; D not resolved. The CDR3 length is 15 residues. Looked up from germline, CDR1 is SNHLY and CDR2 is FYNNEI. The V end was cut by 3 bases, the J end by 1 base, with 12 bases between. CDR3: CASSEEKVENTEAFF. CDR3 sequence (DNA): TGTGCCAGCAGTGAGGAGAAAGTGGAGAACACTGAAGCTTTCTTT.

The chain combines TRBV2 with TRBJ1-1; TRBD1 might be the D (6 bases). Trimming took 4 bases from V and 7 from J, leaving 10 bases between them. This CDR3 contains 12 residues. The germline gives CDR1 SNHLY, CDR2 FYNNEI. The CDR3 spells CASSVTGREAFF. The CDR3 nucleotides are TGTGCCAGCAGTGTGACAGGTCGTGAAGCTTTCTTT.

The J gene is TRBJ2-3, the V gene TRBV6-4; D may be TRBD2 (5 bases). CDR3 length: 16 residues. V was cut by 4 bases and J by 0 bases, with 14 bases left in between. CDR1 is MRHNA and CDR2 is SNTAGT in the germline V gene. This chain's CDR3 is CASSVFEGSSTDTQYF. CDR3 DNA: TGTGCCAGCAGTGTCTTCGAGGGATCTAGCACAGATACGCAGTATTTT.

This clone appeared a few times. Additional DNA sequences in this sample encode the identical CDR3. The chain uses TRBV27 and TRBJ2-7; D is perhaps TRBD2 (6 bases). This CDR3 region has 13 residues. The V and J ends lost 6 bases and 3 bases respectively, with 12 bases between them. Germline V lookup: CDR1 MNHEY, CDR2 SMNVEV (reference sequence). CDR3 residues: CASSPGLSYEQYF. The CDR3 DNA reads as TGTGCCAGCAGCCCGGGACTGAGCTACGAGCAGTACTTC.

In this sample, this clone turned up once. The chain employs TRBV2 and TRBJ1-3; 9 positions match TRBD1. CDR3 length: 18 amino acids. The germline CDR1 and CDR2 sequences are SNHLY and FYNNEI. Trimming removed 4 bases from V and 3 bases from J; junction bases left unmatched: 13. In DNA form, the CDR3 reads TGTGCCAGCAGTGCCCGTTCCGGGACAGGGAGTGGTGGAAACACCATATATTTT. Translated: CASSARSGTGSGGNTIYF.

This CDR3 reads CATKQRGSGTDTQYF. The CDR3 region has the DNA TGCGCCACCAAACAAAGGGGCTCGGGCACAGATACGCAGTATTTT. The J gene is TRBJ2-3, the V gene TRBV5-1; possibly TRBD1 for D (5 bases). The CDR3 extends over 15 amino acids. The V gene lost 9 bases and the J gene lost 1 base, with 18 bases spanning the gap. Germline CDR1 SGHRS, CDR2 YFSETQ.